Below, one T cell receptor beta chain is given with its context. As yet, its antigen is unknown. Sequenced by immunoSEQ multiplex PCR; TCRdb stores in-frame clones only, minus some. The sample carries 130,000 or so clones, about nine tenths recorded once. The sample originates from a study of cytomegalovirus exposure and HLA in healthy donors. In the study overall: The same platform used for the approximately 670 first-cohort repertoires was also used for the 120 or so validation repertoires, as a later analysis reported. Study outcomes and limitations: A classifier reportedly called cytomegalovirus status with high sensitivity and specificity. A few chains tied to CMV proved CMV antigen-specific in vitro. A later analysis found first-cohort TCR clusters tended to co-occur in the approximately 110 validation repertoires.

This CDR3 has 13 residues. The V and J ends lost 1 base and 11 bases, in that order; junction bases with no gene match: 5. In germline, CDR1 is SNHLY, CDR2 FYNNEI. The rearrangement joins TRBV2 to TRBJ2-3; 8 nucleotides agree with TRBD1. What was sequenced was PBMCs. The receptor was isolated from a man aged 25 to 40 in good health and CMV-seronegative. The CDR3 loop reads CASSEVTGERQYF. CDR3 in DNA: TGTGCCAGCAGTGAAGTGACAGGGGAAAGGCAGTATTTT.